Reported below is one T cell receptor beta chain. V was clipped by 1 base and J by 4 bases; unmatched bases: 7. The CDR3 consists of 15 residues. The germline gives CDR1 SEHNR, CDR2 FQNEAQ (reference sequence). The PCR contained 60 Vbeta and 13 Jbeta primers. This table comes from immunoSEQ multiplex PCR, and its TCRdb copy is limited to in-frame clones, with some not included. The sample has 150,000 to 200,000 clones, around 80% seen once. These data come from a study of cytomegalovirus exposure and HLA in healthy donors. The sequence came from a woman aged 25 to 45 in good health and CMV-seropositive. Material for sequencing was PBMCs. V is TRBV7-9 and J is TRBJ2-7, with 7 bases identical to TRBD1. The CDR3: CASSLEGAQQYEQYF. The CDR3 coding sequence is TGTGCCAGCAGCTTAGAGGGGGCCCAGCAGTACGAGCAGTACTTC.